A selection of T cell receptor beta chains follows, all from one sample in a study of OX40 agonist ivuxolimab in advanced cancers. Libraries were prepared by immunoSEQ multiplex PCR; TCRdb keeps only in-frame clonotypes and omits some of them. The data show 53,000 or so clones, approximately 84% seen once. The sample was CD4+ or CD8+ T cells sorted from blood, taken in a trial of the OX40 agonist ivuxolimab. The source of these receptors is an adult with an advanced solid tumor such as melanoma, head and neck, liver or kidney cancer. Both conserved end residues are part of each CDR3. Each record gives: CDR3 DNA, CDR3 protein, clone size, V gene, D gene, J gene. D genes are given only for firm matches. For some rows the clone size is stated as once, few or many, or as a class when expanded; others skip it.

cdr3_nt: TGTGCCAGCTCGTTCATTCAGCGAAACACTGAAGCTTTCTTT; cdr3_aa: CASSFIQRNTEAFF; clone_size: -; v_call: TRBV18; d_call: -; j_call: TRBJ1-1
cdr3_nt: TGCGCCAGCAGCTTGGGGGGCCAGGGGCCCTCCTACGAGCAGTACTTC; cdr3_aa: CASSLGGQGPSYEQYF; clone_size: -; v_call: TRBV5-1; d_call: -; j_call: TRBJ2-7
cdr3_nt: TGTGCCTGGAGTGTAGGAGGAGCGGGATCCGGGGAGCTGTTTTTT; cdr3_aa: CAWSVGGAGSGELFF; clone_size: -; v_call: TRBV30; d_call: TRBD2; j_call: TRBJ2-2
cdr3_nt: TGTGCCAGCTCCCAATGGGGGGCCAATCAGCCCCAGCATTTT; cdr3_aa: CASSQWGANQPQHF; clone_size: -; v_call: TRBV28; d_call: -; j_call: TRBJ1-5
cdr3_nt: TGTGCCAGCAGCTTAAATATGGGACAGGGGGCTGGGGGGACTGAAGCTTTCTTT; cdr3_aa: CASSLNMGQGAGGTEAFF; clone_size: -; v_call: TRBV7-8; d_call: TRBD1; j_call: TRBJ1-1
cdr3_nt: TGTGCCAGCAGTGAAGGAAACATGAACACTGAAGCTTTCTTT; cdr3_aa: CASSEGNMNTEAFF; clone_size: -; v_call: TRBV6-5; d_call: -; j_call: TRBJ1-1
cdr3_nt: TGCGCCAGCAGCATACAGGGTATGGAAGAGACCCAGTACTTC; cdr3_aa: CASSIQGMEETQYF; clone_size: few; v_call: TRBV5-1; d_call: -; j_call: TRBJ2-5
cdr3_nt: TGTGCCAGCAGCCGCCCCGGACAGGGGAACTATGGCTACACCTTC; cdr3_aa: CASSRPGQGNYGYTF; clone_size: few; v_call: TRBV28; d_call: TRBD1; j_call: TRBJ1-2
cdr3_nt: TGTGCCAGCAGCCTGGGACTAGCGGGAGTTTCAGATACGCAGTATTTT; cdr3_aa: CASSLGLAGVSDTQYF; clone_size: few; v_call: TRBV7-9; d_call: TRBD2; j_call: TRBJ2-3
cdr3_nt: TGTGCCAGCAGCTTAGTGGCGGCAGGGGTCAATCAGCCCCAGCATTTT; cdr3_aa: CASSLVAAGVNQPQHF; clone_size: -; v_call: TRBV7-8; d_call: -; j_call: TRBJ1-5
cdr3_nt: TGTGCCAGCAGCTCGACTAGCGGAGAGACCCAGTACTTC; cdr3_aa: CASSSTSGETQYF; clone_size: -; v_call: TRBV7-9; d_call: TRBD2; j_call: TRBJ2-5
cdr3_nt: TGTGCCAGCCTTTCCTTAGCGGGAGGGCTCACCGGGGAGCTGTTTTTT; cdr3_aa: CASLSLAGGLTGELFF; clone_size: -; v_call: TRBV2; d_call: TRBD2; j_call: TRBJ2-2
cdr3_nt: TGTGCCAGCAGCGTAGGGGACCAACGCACCGGGGAGCTGTTTTTT; cdr3_aa: CASSVGDQRTGELFF; clone_size: -; v_call: TRBV9; d_call: -; j_call: TRBJ2-2
cdr3_nt: TGTGCCAGCAGCTTTAGCGGGAGCCGGGAGACCCAGTACTTC; cdr3_aa: CASSFSGSRETQYF; clone_size: -; v_call: TRBV5-6; d_call: TRBD2; j_call: TRBJ2-5
cdr3_nt: TGTGCCAGCAGCCTGCCCCATAACAGACTAGCCTTGGGGGAGACCCAGTACTTC; cdr3_aa: CASSLPHNRLALGETQYF; clone_size: -; v_call: TRBV7-6; d_call: TRBD2; j_call: TRBJ2-5
cdr3_nt: TGTGCCAGTAGTATACGGGAGGGTGGGGGAGCAAATCAGCCCCAGCATTTT; cdr3_aa: CASSIREGGGANQPQHF; clone_size: few; v_call: TRBV19; d_call: -; j_call: TRBJ1-5
cdr3_nt: TGCGCCAGCAGCCTCGTGGGACAGGGGGACACTGAAGCTTTCTTT; cdr3_aa: CASSLVGQGDTEAFF; clone_size: -; v_call: TRBV5-1; d_call: TRBD1; j_call: TRBJ1-1
cdr3_nt: TGCAGCGCCCCGGGACTCGTCGGGACCCAGTACTTC; cdr3_aa: CSAPGLVGTQYF; clone_size: -; v_call: TRBV29-1; d_call: -; j_call: TRBJ2-5
cdr3_nt: TGTGCCAGCAGCTTGTGGACGGGAGTAACGGAGACCCAGTACTTC; cdr3_aa: CASSLWTGVTETQYF; clone_size: -; v_call: TRBV5-4; d_call: -; j_call: TRBJ2-5
cdr3_nt: TGTGCCATCAGTGAGTCGATGACTAGCGGGAGTCGTCGGGAAAACATTCAGTACTTC; cdr3_aa: CAISESMTSGSRRENIQYF; clone_size: -; v_call: TRBV10-3; d_call: TRBD2; j_call: TRBJ2-4
cdr3_nt: TGTGCCAGCAGTCCGCACAGGGGGAGAAGCTATGGCTACACCTTC; cdr3_aa: CASSPHRGRSYGYTF; clone_size: -; v_call: TRBV27; d_call: TRBD1; j_call: TRBJ1-2
cdr3_nt: TGTGCCAGCAGCTTAGTTCTAGCGGGAGTGGGGGAGACCCAGTACTTC; cdr3_aa: CASSLVLAGVGETQYF; clone_size: once; v_call: TRBV7-3; d_call: TRBD2; j_call: TRBJ2-5
cdr3_nt: TGTGCCGCAACAAGAGAAAGACCGTGGGCCGAGCAGTACTTC; cdr3_aa: CAATRERPWAEQYF; clone_size: -; v_call: TRBV2; d_call: -; j_call: TRBJ2-7
cdr3_nt: TGTGCCAGCAGCCAGTGGGAGTCCGGGGAGCTGTTTTTT; cdr3_aa: CASSQWESGELFF; clone_size: few; v_call: TRBV4-2; d_call: -; j_call: TRBJ2-2
cdr3_nt: TGTGCCAGCAGTCCCCGACAGGGGCTGGGAAACACCATATATTTT; cdr3_aa: CASSPRQGLGNTIYF; clone_size: -; v_call: TRBV13; d_call: TRBD1; j_call: TRBJ1-3
cdr3_nt: TGTGCCAGCAGATTTACGAGGACCGGGGAGCTGTTTTTT; cdr3_aa: CASRFTRTGELFF; clone_size: -; v_call: TRBV2; d_call: -; j_call: TRBJ2-2
cdr3_nt: TGTGCCAGCCGCGATAGCCGGGACTCCTACAATGAGCAGTTCTTC; cdr3_aa: CASRDSRDSYNEQFF; clone_size: -; v_call: TRBV4-2; d_call: -; j_call: TRBJ2-1
cdr3_nt: TGTGCCAGCAGTTTAATATCAGTGAGGAACACTGAAGCTTTCTTT; cdr3_aa: CASSLISVRNTEAFF; clone_size: -; v_call: TRBV28; d_call: -; j_call: TRBJ1-1
cdr3_nt: TGTGCCAGCAGGGCGACAGGGACCTATGGCTACACCTTC; cdr3_aa: CASRATGTYGYTF; clone_size: -; v_call: TRBV5-4; d_call: TRBD1; j_call: TRBJ1-2
cdr3_nt: TGTGCCAGCTCACCAGGACTAGCGGGCCTCGAGCAGTACTTC; cdr3_aa: CASSPGLAGLEQYF; clone_size: -; v_call: TRBV18; d_call: TRBD2; j_call: TRBJ2-7
cdr3_nt: TGTGCCAGCAGTTTGCCAAAAGGGGCCCGGGGCAATGAGCAGTTCTTC; cdr3_aa: CASSLPKGARGNEQFF; clone_size: -; v_call: TRBV28; d_call: -; j_call: TRBJ2-1
cdr3_nt: TGTGCCAGCAGTGAAGCTTCCGTGACACTCAAGTTCTTC; cdr3_aa: CASSEASVTLKFF; clone_size: -; v_call: TRBV6-1; d_call: -; j_call: TRBJ2-1
cdr3_nt: TGTGCCAGCAGTCGGAGCGGGAAGGCCTACGAGCAGTACTTC; cdr3_aa: CASSRSGKAYEQYF; clone_size: -; v_call: TRBV7-9; d_call: TRBD2; j_call: TRBJ2-7
cdr3_nt: TGTGCCAGTAGTACCGACTACCCCCGGGGAAAACTGTTTTTT; cdr3_aa: CASSTDYPRGKLFF; clone_size: -; v_call: TRBV19; d_call: -; j_call: TRBJ1-4
cdr3_nt: TGTGCCAGCAAGAAGCTCGGGGCGGGCACTGAAGCTTTCTTT; cdr3_aa: CASKKLGAGTEAFF; clone_size: once; v_call: TRBV2; d_call: -; j_call: TRBJ1-1
cdr3_nt: TGTGCCAGCAGCTTAGCGGAGGGACAAGAGACCCAGTACTTC; cdr3_aa: CASSLAEGQETQYF; clone_size: -; v_call: TRBV7-2; d_call: -; j_call: TRBJ2-5
cdr3_nt: TGTGCCAGCAGCCTCAGGGACCTGAACACTGAAGCTTTCTTT; cdr3_aa: CASSLRDLNTEAFF; clone_size: -; v_call: TRBV5-4; d_call: -; j_call: TRBJ1-1
cdr3_nt: TGCGCCAGCAGCCTTGAACCTACTAGCGGGAGCTGGTATGAGCAGTTCTTC; cdr3_aa: CASSLEPTSGSWYEQFF; clone_size: -; v_call: TRBV5-1; d_call: TRBD2; j_call: TRBJ2-1
cdr3_nt: TGCGCCAGCAGCTTGGACCTCGGGGGGAACACCGGGGAGCTGTTTTTT; cdr3_aa: CASSLDLGGNTGELFF; clone_size: -; v_call: TRBV5-1; d_call: -; j_call: TRBJ2-2
cdr3_nt: TGCGCCAGCAGCTTGGCTCTGAACAATGAGCAGTTCTTC; cdr3_aa: CASSLALNNEQFF; clone_size: -; v_call: TRBV5-1; d_call: -; j_call: TRBJ2-1